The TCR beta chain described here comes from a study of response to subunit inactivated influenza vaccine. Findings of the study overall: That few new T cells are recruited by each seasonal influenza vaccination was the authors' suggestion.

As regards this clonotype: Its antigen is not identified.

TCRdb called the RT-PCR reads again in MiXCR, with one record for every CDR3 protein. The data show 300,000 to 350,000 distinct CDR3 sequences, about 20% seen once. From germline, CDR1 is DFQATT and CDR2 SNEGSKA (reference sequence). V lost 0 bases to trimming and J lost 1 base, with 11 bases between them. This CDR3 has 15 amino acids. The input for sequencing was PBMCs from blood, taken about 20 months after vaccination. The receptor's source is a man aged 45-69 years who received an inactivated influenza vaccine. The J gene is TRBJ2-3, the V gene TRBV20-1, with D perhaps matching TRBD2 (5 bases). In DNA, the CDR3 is TGCAGTGCTAGAGATTTCGCCGGGGGCACAGATACGCAGTATTTT. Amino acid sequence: CSARDFAGGTDTQYF.